Listed here is a single T cell receptor beta chain. What it binds is not known. Original processing methods: Sequence data from immunoSEQ were junction-only and lacked quality scores; consequently, filtering differed. TCRdb's table, derived via immunoSEQ multiplex PCR, lists solely in-frame clones and lacks some. D and trimming were read from the DNA, whereas the V and J calls and clone size are those reported in that table. Of more than 850,000 clones listed, more than 75% are singletons. This sample stems from a study of shared clonotypes between healthy human individuals. Study-wide context: Each donor's CD8 memory used one plate, CD8 naive two, each CD4 subset three.

The CDR3 length is 15 residues. V lost 10 bases and J lost 0, with 16 bases in between. Germline V gives CDR1 MNHEY, CDR2 SVGAGI. Findings and caveats of the study: Larger estimated richness was generally seen in naive subsets than in memory subsets.

Researchers partitioned CD4+ cells into CD45RA+ naive and CD45RA-negative memory subsets. This sequence was found in a man younger than 30 in good health. Some clones in this sample may be carry-over from other donors' samples. This sequence joins TRBV6-5 and TRBJ1-5; D remains unclear. The sample consisted of memory CD4+ T cells from PBMCs. The subset here: CD45RA-negative fraction. The CDR3 sequence is CATRIWVSSNQPQHF. As DNA, the CDR3 is TGTGCCACCAGAATTTGGGTTAGTAGCAATCAGCCCCAGCATTTT.